A selection of T cell receptor beta chains follows, all from one sample in a study of OX40 agonist ivuxolimab in advanced cancers. The repertoire was sequenced with immunoSEQ multiplex PCR; TCRdb's copy has only in-frame clones and lacks some. The sample consists of some 65,000 clones, 75% to 90% of them appearing once. The sequenced sample was CD4+ or CD8+ T cells sorted from blood, obtained in a trial of the OX40 agonist ivuxolimab. The receptors originated from an adult with an advanced solid tumor such as melanoma, head and neck, liver or kidney cancer. CDR3s include the opening cysteine and the closing phenylalanine or tryptophan. D genes are given only for firm matches. The size entry is marked missing in some rows and otherwise reads once, few, many or a size class.

D gene: TRBD1
J gene: TRBJ1-4
clone size: .
V gene: TRBV6-1
CDR3 DNA: TGTGCCAGCAGTCAGACAGGGTCTGATGAAAAACTGTTTTTT
CDR3 protein: CASSQTGSDEKLFF

D gene: TRBD1
J gene: TRBJ2-2
clone size: .
V gene: TRBV5-3
CDR3 DNA: TGTGCCAGAAGACAAACCGGGACAGGGGCTAACCGAGGGAACACCGGGGAGCTGTTTTTT
CDR3 protein: CARRQTGTGANRGNTGELFF

D gene: .
J gene: TRBJ1-6
clone size: .
V gene: TRBV5-5
CDR3 DNA: TGTGCCAGCAGCTTGGGTGACCTTAATTCACCCCTCCACTTT
CDR3 protein: CASSLGDLNSPLHF

D gene: .
J gene: TRBJ2-3
clone size: .
V gene: TRBV30
CDR3 DNA: TGTGCCTGGAGTAGAGAGGTAGATACGCAGTATTTT
CDR3 protein: CAWSREVDTQYF

D gene: .
J gene: TRBJ2-1
clone size: .
V gene: TRBV6-1
CDR3 DNA: TGTGCCACCCGGGACATGGGCTCCTACAATGAGCAGTTCTTC
CDR3 protein: CATRDMGSYNEQFF

D gene: .
J gene: TRBJ2-7
clone size: once
V gene: TRBV28
CDR3 DNA: TGTGCCAGCACCGAGCCAGGCCCGGTGGCCAGGGGCGAGCAGTACTTC
CDR3 protein: CASTEPGPVARGEQYF

D gene: .
J gene: TRBJ2-5
clone size: .
V gene: TRBV5-1
CDR3 DNA: TGCGCCAGCAGCTTTCGCAGTGACCAAGAGACCCAGTACTTC
CDR3 protein: CASSFRSDQETQYF

D gene: .
J gene: TRBJ2-7
clone size: .
V gene: TRBV28
CDR3 DNA: TGTGCCAGCAGTTTAGATGAGCAGTACTTC
CDR3 protein: CASSLDEQYF

D gene: TRBD1
J gene: TRBJ1-2
clone size: .
V gene: TRBV28
CDR3 DNA: TGTGCCAGCAGTTTGGGACAGGGGTATGGCTACACCTTC
CDR3 protein: CASSLGQGYGYTF

D gene: TRBD1
J gene: TRBJ1-1
clone size: .
V gene: TRBV7-9
CDR3 DNA: TGTGCCAGCAGCCCAGGGGGCTACGAGGCTTTCTTT
CDR3 protein: CASSPGGYEAFF